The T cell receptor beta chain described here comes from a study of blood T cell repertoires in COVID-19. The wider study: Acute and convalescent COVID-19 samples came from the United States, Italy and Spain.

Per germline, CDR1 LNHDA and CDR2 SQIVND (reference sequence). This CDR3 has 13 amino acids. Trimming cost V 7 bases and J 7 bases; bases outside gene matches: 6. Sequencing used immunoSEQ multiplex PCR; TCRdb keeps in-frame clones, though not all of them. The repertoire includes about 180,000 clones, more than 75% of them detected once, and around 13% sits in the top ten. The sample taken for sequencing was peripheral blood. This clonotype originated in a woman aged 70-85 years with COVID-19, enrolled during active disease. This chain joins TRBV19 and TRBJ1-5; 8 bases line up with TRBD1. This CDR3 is CASNMDRAQPQHF. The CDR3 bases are TGTGCCAGTAACATGGACAGGGCACAGCCCCAGCATTTT.